What follows are 28 T cell receptor beta chains derived from one specimen sequenced in a study of T cell responses to AZD1222 COVID-19 vaccine. Sequenced by immunoSEQ multiplex PCR; TCRdb stores in-frame clones only, minus some. Seen here are approximately 99,000 clones, about 85% observed once, and the top ten hold 2.5% to 3%. The sequences come from peripheral blood, collected on day 0 of AZD1222 vaccination. Receptors originate from an adult in good health.

The rearrangement uses TRBV19 and TRBJ1-3, with D uncertain. Per the germline V gene, CDR1 is LNHDA and CDR2 is SQIVND (reference sequence). V lost 0 bases, J lost 1 base, and 4 bases lay in between. This CDR3 contains 14 residues. The CDR3 sequence is CASSIEQSGNTIYF. CDR3 coding DNA: TGTGCCAGTAGTATAGAACAATCTGGAAACACCATATATTTT. Drawing the rest from reference TRBV19 and TRBJ1-3, the complete variable domain is DGGITQSPKYLFRKEGQNVTLSCEQNLNHDAMYWYRQDPGQGLRLIYYSQIVNDFQKGDIAEGYSVSREKKESFPLTVTSAQKNPTAFYLCASSIEQSGNTIYFGEGSWLTVV.

The V gene is TRBV19, the J gene TRBJ2-2, with a weak D call TRBD2 (6 bases). Per the germline V gene, CDR1 is LNHDA and CDR2 is SQIVND (reference sequence). The CDR3 runs 16 residues. V was pared by 5 bases and J by 4 bases, with 17 bases between. The chain's CDR3 is CASSPGLEGITGELFF. CDR3 nucleotides: TGTGCCAGTAGTCCCGGACTGGAGGGGATCACCGGGGAGCTGTTTTTT.

Concerning this clone itself: Its ends do not fully match the called genes, so a read error is possible. CDR3 nucleotides: TGTGCCAGCAGCTTGAGAGGGGTTGAGAAAGATACGCAGTATTTT. This translates into CASSLRGVEKDTQYF. This sequence joins TRBV5-1 and TRBJ2-3; D is perhaps TRBD1 or TRBD2 (5 bases each). CDR3 length equals 15 residues. Germline lookup yields CDR1 SGHRS and CDR2 YFSETQ.

V gene TRBV3-1 (or the pseudogene TRBV3-2) combines with J gene TRBJ2-7; no firm D call. The CDR3 has 14 amino acids. Trimming cost V 4 bases and J 2 bases, with 12 bases left between them. The germline V gene encodes CDR1 LGHDT and CDR2 YNNKEL (reference sequence). The CDR3 DNA reads TGTGCCAGCAGCCCGCGGACCCTAACCTACGAGCAGTACGTC. Translation: CASSPRTLTYEQYV.

This sequence joins TRBV11-3 and TRBJ1-6, with TRBD1 matching 8 bases. This CDR3 is built from 14 residues. Germline CDR1 SGHNT, CDR2 YENEEA. V lost 6 bases, J lost 13 bases, and 11 bases stayed unmatched. CDR3 nucleotide sequence: TGTGCCAGCAGTCCGACAGGGGCGTCCCTCCCCCTCCACTTT. Amino acids: CASSPTGASLPLHF.

The gene calls are TRBV4-1 and TRBJ2-7; D is ambiguous. There are 16 residues in the CDR3. Germline-derived CDR1 and CDR2 are MGHRA and YSYEKL. Trimming stripped 0 bases from V and 2 bases from J, with 14 bases between. CDR3 nucleotides: TGCGCCAGCAGCCAAGATCGTGCGACGACCACCTACGAGCAGTACTTC. Residues: CASSQDRATTTYEQYF.

The chain employs TRBV18 and TRBJ1-4, with no clear D. The CDR3 covers 14 residues. The germline gives CDR1 KGHSH, CDR2 LQKENI. V lost 0 bases, J lost 8 bases, and 10 bases lay in between. The CDR3 sequence is CASSPPELSEKLFF. Written as DNA, the CDR3 is TGTGCCAGCTCACCACCGGAGCTCTCGGAAAAACTGTTTTTT.

This clone appeared once. V gene TRBV7-3 combines with J gene TRBJ2-2; 7 positions match TRBD1. The germline V gene encodes CDR1 SGHTA and CDR2 FQGTGA. Losses at the gene ends were 4 bases for V and 0 bases for J; bases not matched to a gene: 2. The CDR3 is 15 amino acids. This chain's CDR3 is CASSSDRANTGELFF. The CDR3 DNA follows: TGTGCCAGCAGCTCCGACAGGGCGAACACCGGGGAGCTGTTTTTT.

This clone was found once. The chain employs TRBV19 and TRBJ2-5, with a weak D call TRBD2 (6 bases). The CDR3 contains 15 residues. Per germline, CDR1 LNHDA and CDR2 SQIVND (reference sequence). Trimming took 5 bases from V and 6 from J, leaving 19 bases between them. The DNA for the CDR3 is TGTGCCAGTAGTTCGCCTCGAACTAGCAGGAAGACCCAGTACTTC. Translation: CASSSPRTSRKTQYF.

This chain uses TRBV19 with TRBJ2-7; D is tentatively TRBD1 or TRBD2 (5 bases each). Germline CDR1 is LNHDA and CDR2 is SQIVND (reference sequence). The V and J ends lost 3 bases and 3 bases respectively, with 12 bases between them. The CDR3 spans 14 residues. DNA of the CDR3: TGTGCCAGTAGTATGGGGGTGCGACTCTACGAGCAGTACTTC. Encoded protein: CASSMGVRLYEQYF.

V usage is TRBV18 and J usage is TRBJ2-3, with TRBD2 as a possible D gene (6 bases). V dropped 6 bases and J dropped 2 bases, with 21 bases sitting between them. CDR1 is KGHSH, CDR2 LQKENI, per germline. The CDR3 has 17 amino acids. The CDR3 region has the DNA TGTGCCAGCTCGCCGACAAATCTAGCGCCTAACACAGATACGCAGTATTTT. Protein: CASSPTNLAPNTDTQYF.

The V call is TRBV5-6, the J call TRBJ1-1; D uncertain. V was cut by 6 bases and J by 4 bases, with 10 bases left in between. There are 12 residues in the CDR3. Germline V lookup: CDR1 SGHDT, CDR2 YYEEEE. The CDR3 sequence: CASTLKGTEAFF. CDR3 bases: TGTGCCAGCACCCTCAAGGGCACTGAAGCTTTCTTT.

This rearrangement joins TRBV11-3 to TRBJ1-1, with D tentatively TRBD1 (5 bases). Per the germline V gene, CDR1 is SGHNT and CDR2 is YENEEA. The CDR3 covers 18 residues. With 4 bases removed from V and 3 bases from J, the gap between germline ends came to 24 bases. The CDR3 loop is CASSWGTLEGYTDTEAFF. Written as DNA, the CDR3 is TGTGCCAGCAGCTGGGGAACCCTAGAGGGGTATACGGACACTGAAGCTTTCTTT.

The chain links TRBV5-6 to TRBJ2-4, with TRBD1 matching over 10 bases. The CDR3 consists of 16 residues. CDR1 is SGHDT and CDR2 is YYEEEE in the germline V gene. The trim removed 5 bases at V and 5 bases at J, leaving 10 bases unmatched. CDR3 in DNA: TGTGCCAGCAGTTACCTAACCGGGACAGGGGAAAACATTCAGTACTTC. Amino acids: CASSYLTGTGENIQYF.

The chain links TRBV6-5 to TRBJ1-3; TRBD1 might be the D (6 bases). The germline gives CDR1 MNHEY, CDR2 SVGAGI. V gave up 2 bases and J gave up 4 bases, with 9 bases separating them. CDR3 length: 14 residues. CDR3 protein: CASSYGGSGNTIYF. For the CDR3, the DNA is TGTGCCAGCAGTTACGGGGGCTCGGGAAACACCATATATTTT.

V is TRBV29-1 and J is TRBJ2-3, with a weak D call TRBD2 (5 bases). The V gene's germline CDR1 is SQVTM and CDR2 ANQGSEA. Trimming removed 7 bases at V and 0 bases at J, with 14 bases between. The length of the CDR3 is 14 residues. The CDR3 here is CSAEGGFSTDTQYF. In DNA, the CDR3 is TGCAGCGCTGAGGGCGGATTTAGCACAGATACGCAGTATTTT.

This clone was picked up one time. The V and J genes are TRBV7-9 and TRBJ1-6, with D possibly being TRBD1 (6 bases). The germline V gene encodes CDR1 SEHNR and CDR2 FQNEAQ (reference sequence). CDR3 length: 14 residues. V was cut by 5 bases and J by 5 bases, with 10 bases left in between. Written as DNA, the CDR3 is TGTGCCAGCAGCCGGGACACAGATAATTCACCCCTCCACTTT. It codes for CASSRDTDNSPLHF.

The chain couples TRBV9 to TRBJ2-7; D uncertain. V dropped 3 bases and J dropped 2 bases, with 12 bases sitting between them. CDR1 is SGDLS and CDR2 is YYNGEE in the germline V gene. The CDR3 is made up of 14 amino acids. CDR3: CASSGTYSPYEQYF. In DNA form, the CDR3 reads TGTGCCAGCAGCGGGACGTACTCCCCCTACGAGCAGTACTTC.

The chain recombines TRBV3-1 (or the pseudogene TRBV3-2) with TRBJ2-3, with TRBD1 identical over 9 bases. The CDR3 has 17 amino acids. V trimming: 2 bases; J trimming: 3 bases; junction bases outside the gene matches: 9. CDR1 is LGHDT, CDR2 YNNKEL, per germline (reference sequence). This CDR3 is CASSQTPGTGMTDTQYF. Written as DNA, the CDR3 is TGTGCCAGCAGCCAAACCCCTGGGACAGGGATGACAGATACGCAGTATTTT.

The chain carries TRBV7-9 and TRBJ2-4; D is possibly TRBD1 (7 bases). The CDR3 runs to 14 residues. Germline V gene lookup returns CDR1 SEHNR and CDR2 FQNEAQ (reference sequence). V was pared by 3 bases and J by 7 bases, with 13 bases between. The CDR3 DNA follows: TGTGCCAGCAGCTTCGCGACAGGGAGGAACATTCAGTACTTC. Translation: CASSFATGRNIQYF.

V and J are TRBV4-3 and TRBJ2-1; TRBD2 aligns across 7 bases. The CDR3 loop spans 17 amino acids. Trimming removed 0 bases from V and 4 bases from J; junction bases left unmatched: 9. Germline values: CDR1 LGHNA, CDR2 YSLEER. The CDR3 protein is CASSQDPPSGGYNEQFF. The CDR3 DNA sequence: TGCGCCAGCAGCCAAGACCCCCCTAGCGGCGGATACAATGAGCAGTTCTTC.

This chain uses TRBV6-6 with TRBJ1-6; 7 bases line up with TRBD1. Trimming at V came to 2 bases and at J to 7 bases, leaving 2 bases not matched to a gene. Germline assignment: CDR1 MNHNY and CDR2 SVGAGI (reference sequence). The CDR3 is made up of 14 amino acids. The CDR3 bases are TGTGCCAGCAGTTACGACAGGGCCAATTCACCCCTCCACTTT. Protein: CASSYDRANSPLHF.

CDR3 amino acids: CASSLLGRGAADTQYF. For the CDR3, the DNA is TGTGCCAGTAGCCTCTTGGGTCGGGGGGCCGCAGATACGCAGTATTTT. The chain has TRBV19 and TRBJ2-3; D perhaps matches TRBD2 (7 bases). Between the trimmed V and J ends, which lost 6 bases and 4 bases, there was a span of 20 bases. Germline CDR1 and CDR2: LNHDA and SQIVND (reference sequence). The CDR3 length is 16 residues.

A few counts support this clone. The rearrangement joins TRBV6-2 or TRBV6-3 to TRBJ2-3, with TRBD2 identical over 7 bases. V trimming: 5 bases; J trimming: 6 bases; junction bases outside the gene matches: 8. Germline V gene lookup returns CDR1 MNHEY and CDR2 SVGEGT. The CDR3 runs to 14 residues. The CDR3 DNA reads TGTGCCAGCAGTCCGCGAATCGGGGGGGATACGCAGTATTTT. This translates into CASSPRIGGDTQYF.

This chain joins TRBV19 and TRBJ1-1; no reliable D call. Germline-derived CDR1 and CDR2 are LNHDA and SQIVND (reference sequence). V was clipped by 3 bases and J by 2 bases, with 7 bases between them. CDR3 length: 13 residues. In DNA form, the CDR3 reads TGTGCCAGTAGTATCTCATTTAACACTGAAGCTTTCTTT. Translating gives CASSISFNTEAFF.

The chain carries TRBV7-2 and TRBJ1-4, with D maybe TRBD1 (6 bases). The CDR3 is made up of 16 amino acids. V was pared by 1 base and J by 0 bases, with 9 bases between. Germline CDR1 SGHTA, CDR2 FQGNSA. Here the CDR3 reads CASSLGTGPTNEKLFF. CDR3 DNA: TGTGCCAGCAGCTTAGGAACAGGGCCAACTAATGAAAAACTGTTTTTT.

The V and J genes are TRBV4-2 and TRBJ2-1; D is tentatively TRBD1 or TRBD2 (5 bases each). The CDR3 is 16 amino acids. The germline V and J ends were trimmed by 0 bases and 7 bases, with 16 bases remaining between them. Germline-derived CDR1 and CDR2 are LGHNA and YNFKEQ. The DNA for the CDR3 is TGTGCCAGCAGCCAAGATGAGGGCCAGGGATTTAATGAGCAGTTCTTC. It codes for CASSQDEGQGFNEQFF.

J is TRBJ1-2 and V is TRBV5-8; D is unresolved. The CDR3 spans 14 residues. V shed 2 bases and J shed 5 bases, with 13 bases lying between them. The germline V gene encodes CDR1 SGHTS and CDR2 YDEGEE. The CDR3 DNA is TGTGCCAGCAGCTTATATGGTCAGAGATATGGCTACACCTTC. Protein: CASSLYGQRYGYTF.